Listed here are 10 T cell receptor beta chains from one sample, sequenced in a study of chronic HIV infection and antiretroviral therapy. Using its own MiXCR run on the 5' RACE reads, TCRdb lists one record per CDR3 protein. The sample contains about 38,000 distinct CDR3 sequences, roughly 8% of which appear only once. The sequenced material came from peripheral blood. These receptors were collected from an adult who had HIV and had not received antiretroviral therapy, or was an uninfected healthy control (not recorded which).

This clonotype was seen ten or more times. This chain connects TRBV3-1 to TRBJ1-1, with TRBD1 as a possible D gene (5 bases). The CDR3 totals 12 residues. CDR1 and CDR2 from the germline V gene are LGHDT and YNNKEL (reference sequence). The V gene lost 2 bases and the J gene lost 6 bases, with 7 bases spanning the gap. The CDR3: CASSQQGSEAFF. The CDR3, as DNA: TGTGCCAGCAGCCAACAGGGTTCTGAAGCTTTCTTT.

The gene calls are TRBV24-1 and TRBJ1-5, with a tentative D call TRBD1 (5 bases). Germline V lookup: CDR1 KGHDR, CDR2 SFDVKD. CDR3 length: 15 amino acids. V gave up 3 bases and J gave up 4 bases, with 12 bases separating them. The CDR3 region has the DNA TGTGCCACCAGTGATCCCCGGGACGGAAATCAGCCCCAGCATTTT. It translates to CATSDPRDGNQPQHF.

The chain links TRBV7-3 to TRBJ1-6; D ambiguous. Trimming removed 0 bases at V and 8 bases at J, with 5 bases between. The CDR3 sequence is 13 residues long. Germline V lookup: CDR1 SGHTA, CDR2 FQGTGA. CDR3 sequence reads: CASSLTNDSPLHF. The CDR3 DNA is TGTGCCAGCAGCTTAACGAATGATTCACCCCTCCACTTT.

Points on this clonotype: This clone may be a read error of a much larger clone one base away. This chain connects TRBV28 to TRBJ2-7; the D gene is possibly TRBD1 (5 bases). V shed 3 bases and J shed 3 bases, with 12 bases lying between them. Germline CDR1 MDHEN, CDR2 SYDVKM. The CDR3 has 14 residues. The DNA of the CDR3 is TGTGCCAGCAGTTTGACAGACGATCGCTACGAGCAGTACTTC. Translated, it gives CASSLTDDRYEQYF.

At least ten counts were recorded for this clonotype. The CDR3 here is CASSYSIGHDEQFF. In DNA form, the CDR3 reads TGTGCCAGCAGCTACAGTATAGGGCACGATGAGCAGTTCTTC. The V call is TRBV3-1, the J call TRBJ2-1; no clear D. V lost 5 bases and J lost 8, with 16 bases in between. Germline CDR1 and CDR2: LGHDT and YNNKEL (reference sequence). The CDR3 is made up of 14 amino acids.

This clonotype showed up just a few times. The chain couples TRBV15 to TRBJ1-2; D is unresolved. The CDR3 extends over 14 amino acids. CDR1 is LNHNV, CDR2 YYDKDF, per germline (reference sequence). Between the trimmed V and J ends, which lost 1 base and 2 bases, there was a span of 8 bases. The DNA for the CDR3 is TGTGCCACCAGCAGAGTTGGCGGAAACTATGGCTACACCTTC. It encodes CATSRVGGNYGYTF.

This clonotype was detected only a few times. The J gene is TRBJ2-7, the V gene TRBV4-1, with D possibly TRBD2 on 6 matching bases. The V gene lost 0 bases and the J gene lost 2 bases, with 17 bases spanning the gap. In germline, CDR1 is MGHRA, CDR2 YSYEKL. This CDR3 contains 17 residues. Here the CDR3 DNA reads TGCGCCAGCAGCCAAGATCTATGGGGGGTTGGAACCTACGAGCAGTACTTC. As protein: CASSQDLWGVGTYEQYF.

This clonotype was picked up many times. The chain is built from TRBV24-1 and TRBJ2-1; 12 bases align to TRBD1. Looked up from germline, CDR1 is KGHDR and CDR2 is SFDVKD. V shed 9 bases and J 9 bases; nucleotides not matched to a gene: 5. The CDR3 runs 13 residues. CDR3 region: CATEGQGASEQFF. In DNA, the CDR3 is TGTGCCACCGAGGGACAGGGGGCGAGTGAGCAGTTCTTC.

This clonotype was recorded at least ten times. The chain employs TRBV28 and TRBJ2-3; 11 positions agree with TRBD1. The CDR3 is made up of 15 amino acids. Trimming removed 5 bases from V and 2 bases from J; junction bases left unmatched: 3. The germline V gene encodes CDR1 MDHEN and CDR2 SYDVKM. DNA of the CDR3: TGTGCCAGCAGTCAGGGACAGGGGGACACAGATACGCAGTATTTT. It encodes CASSQGQGDTDTQYF.

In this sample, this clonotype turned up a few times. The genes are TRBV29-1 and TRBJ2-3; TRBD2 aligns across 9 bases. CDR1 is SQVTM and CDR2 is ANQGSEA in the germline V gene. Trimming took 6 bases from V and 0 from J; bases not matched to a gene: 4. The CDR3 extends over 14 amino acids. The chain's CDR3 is CSVRTSVSTDTQYF. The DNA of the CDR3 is TGCAGCGTGAGGACTAGCGTTAGCACAGATACGCAGTATTTT.